Listed below are T cell receptor beta chains from one sample, sequenced in a study of T-cell reconstitution after alpha-beta-depleted transplantation in children. TCRdb re-derived calls from the PCR reads in MiXCR, one entry per CDR3 protein. The table shows hundreds of thousands of distinct CDR3 sequences, with 15% to 20% occurring only once. Sequences were derived from PBMCs, mostly from graft donor cells, sampled 360 days after TCRalphabeta/CD19-depleted stem cell transplant. These receptors were obtained from a male patient under 10 years old who had a stem cell transplant for acute lymphoblastic leukemia, so the T cells may come from the graft donor. Each CDR3 is given with its conserved first and last residue. A D gene is named only where the DNA matches it firmly. A clone size is listed for some rows: how often the clone was seen (once, few, many), or a class if it is expanded.

V gene: TRBV6-5
clone size: .
J gene: TRBJ2-5
D gene: TRBD2
CDR3 protein: CASSRLAGGGETQYF
CDR3 DNA: TGTGCCAGCAGCCGACTAGCGGGAGGGGGGGAGACCCAGTACTTC

V gene: TRBV6-1
clone size: few
J gene: TRBJ2-5
D gene: .
CDR3 protein: CASNSPKELGETQYF
CDR3 DNA: TGTGCCAGCAACTCGCCCAAGGAGCTGGGGGAGACCCAGTACTTC

V gene: TRBV11-2
clone size: .
J gene: TRBJ2-3
D gene: .
CDR3 protein: CASSLVGSNTDTQYF
CDR3 DNA: TGTGCCAGCAGCTTAGTGGGCAGTAACACAGATACGCAGTATTTT

V gene: TRBV7-7
clone size: .
J gene: TRBJ2-7
D gene: TRBD1
CDR3 protein: CASSPSSGTGIREQYF
CDR3 DNA: TGTGCTAGCAGCCCCTCCTCCGGGACAGGGATACGCGAGCAGTACTTC

V gene: TRBV7-6
clone size: many
J gene: TRBJ2-1
D gene: .
CDR3 protein: CASSSAGLWGEQFF
CDR3 DNA: TGTGCCAGCAGCTCAGCAGGACTATGGGGTGAGCAGTTCTTC

V gene: TRBV29-1
clone size: many
J gene: TRBJ2-7
D gene: TRBD1
CDR3 protein: CSVEDADRGYEQYF
CDR3 DNA: TGCAGCGTTGAAGATGCGGACAGGGGCTACGAGCAGTACTTC

V gene: TRBV6-4
clone size: few
J gene: TRBJ2-7
D gene: .
CDR3 protein: CASSEAAGPYEQYF
CDR3 DNA: TGTGCCAGCAGTGAAGCGGCAGGGCCCTACGAGCAGTACTTC

V gene: TRBV12-3/TRBV12-4
clone size: many
J gene: TRBJ2-7
D gene: .
CDR3 protein: CASSTTPGESGYEQYF
CDR3 DNA: TGTGCCAGCAGCACGACTCCCGGGGAGTCGGGCTACGAGCAGTACTTC

V gene: TRBV5-1
clone size: few
J gene: TRBJ2-1
D gene: .
CDR3 protein: CASSPRRSYNEQFF
CDR3 DNA: TGCGCCAGCAGCCCGCGGCGATCCTACAATGAGCAGTTCTTC

V gene: TRBV11-3
clone size: few
J gene: TRBJ2-2
D gene: TRBD2
CDR3 protein: CASSGTRGGTGELFF
CDR3 DNA: TGTGCCAGCAGCGGGACTAGAGGGGGCACCGGGGAGCTGTTTTTT

V gene: TRBV18
clone size: .
J gene: TRBJ2-7
D gene: .
CDR3 protein: CASSPVSGEQYF
CDR3 DNA: TGTGCCAGCTCACCAGTCTCGGGTGAGCAGTACTTC

V gene: TRBV27
clone size: .
J gene: TRBJ1-4
D gene: .
CDR3 protein: CASSLSWQGNEKLFF
CDR3 DNA: TGTGCCAGCAGTTTATCGTGGCAGGGAAATGAAAAACTGTTTTTT

V gene: TRBV7-3
clone size: .
J gene: TRBJ2-3
D gene: TRBD2
CDR3 protein: CASSLWSSGSVQYF
CDR3 DNA: TGTGCCAGCAGCCTTTGGAGTAGCGGGAGCGTGCAGTATTTT

V gene: TRBV9
clone size: .
J gene: TRBJ2-7
D gene: .
CDR3 protein: CASSVQGWNEQYF
CDR3 DNA: TGTGCCAGCAGCGTGCAGGGTTGGAACGAGCAGTACTTC

V gene: TRBV7-9
clone size: few
J gene: TRBJ2-3
D gene: TRBD2
CDR3 protein: CASSRGKGGDTQYF
CDR3 DNA: TGTGCCAGCAGCCGCGGAAAGGGAGGGGATACGCAGTATTTT

V gene: TRBV28
clone size: .
J gene: TRBJ2-7
D gene: .
CDR3 protein: CASTEAASYEQYF
CDR3 DNA: TGTGCCAGCACAGAAGCGGCTTCCTACGAGCAGTACTTC

V gene: TRBV2
clone size: few
J gene: TRBJ2-4
D gene: TRBD1
CDR3 protein: CASSTQGASNIQYF
CDR3 DNA: TGTGCCAGCAGCACACAGGGGGCGAGTAACATTCAGTACTTC

V gene: TRBV20-1
clone size: many
J gene: TRBJ2-1
D gene: TRBD1
CDR3 protein: CSAGQGAEQFF
CDR3 DNA: TGCAGTGCAGGACAGGGAGCCGAGCAGTTCTTC

V gene: TRBV29-1
clone size: .
J gene: TRBJ1-5
D gene: TRBD1
CDR3 protein: CSVGQGPNQPQHF
CDR3 DNA: TGCAGCGTTGGACAGGGGCCCAATCAGCCCCAGCATTTT

V gene: TRBV7-3
clone size: .
J gene: TRBJ2-2
D gene: .
CDR3 protein: CASSLIGAGNTGELFF
CDR3 DNA: TGTGCCAGCAGCTTAATAGGGGCCGGGAACACCGGGGAGCTGTTTTTT

V gene: TRBV28
clone size: .
J gene: TRBJ2-4
D gene: .
CDR3 protein: CASSIPGTRIAKNIQYF
CDR3 DNA: TGTGCCAGCAGTATACCCGGGACCCGAATAGCCAAAAACATTCAGTACTTC

V gene: TRBV5-1
clone size: many
J gene: TRBJ2-3
D gene: .
CDR3 protein: CASSLEWGTDTQYF
CDR3 DNA: TGCGCCAGCAGCTTGGAATGGGGCACAGATACGCAGTATTTT

V gene: TRBV12-3/TRBV12-4
clone size: many
J gene: TRBJ2-1
D gene: TRBD2
CDR3 protein: CASSRTSGNNEQFF
CDR3 DNA: TGTGCCAGCAGTCGGACTAGCGGGAACAATGAGCAGTTCTTC

V gene: TRBV11-3
clone size: few
J gene: TRBJ2-1
D gene: .
CDR3 protein: CASSSTGVSEQFF
CDR3 DNA: TGTGCCAGCAGCTCCACGGGGGTCTCTGAGCAGTTCTTC

V gene: TRBV11-2
clone size: few
J gene: TRBJ2-3
D gene: TRBD2
CDR3 protein: CASSLGSGGGTDTQYF
CDR3 DNA: TGTGCCAGCAGCTTAGGCTCGGGAGGCGGCACAGATACGCAGTATTTT

V gene: TRBV27
clone size: .
J gene: TRBJ2-1
D gene: TRBD2
CDR3 protein: CASSPYSGLAYEQFF
CDR3 DNA: TGTGCCAGCAGTCCCTACTCGGGACTAGCATATGAGCAGTTCTTC

V gene: TRBV4-1
clone size: .
J gene: TRBJ2-7
D gene: TRBD2
CDR3 protein: CASSQTSGRGTYEQYF
CDR3 DNA: TGCGCCAGCAGCCAAACTAGCGGGAGGGGAACCTACGAGCAGTACTTC

V gene: TRBV12-3/TRBV12-4
clone size: .
J gene: TRBJ2-2
D gene: .
CDR3 protein: CASKPDTNTGELFF
CDR3 DNA: TGTGCCAGCAAACCGGACACGAACACCGGGGAGCTGTTTTTT

V gene: TRBV24-1
clone size: many
J gene: TRBJ2-1
D gene: TRBD2
CDR3 protein: CATSDPFSGTSGNNEQFF
CDR3 DNA: TGTGCCACCAGTGATCCTTTTTCCGGGACTAGCGGGAACAATGAGCAGTTCTTC

V gene: TRBV7-9
clone size: few
J gene: TRBJ1-3
D gene: .
CDR3 protein: CASSREGFSGNTIYF
CDR3 DNA: TGTGCCAGCAGCAGGGAGGGGTTCTCTGGAAACACCATATATTTT

V gene: TRBV28
clone size: once
J gene: TRBJ2-7
D gene: .
CDR3 protein: CASSSTGTLNKQYF
CDR3 DNA: TGTGCCAGCAGTTCCACCGGGACCTTAAATAAGCAGTACTTC

V gene: TRBV4-1
clone size: .
J gene: TRBJ1-1
D gene: .
CDR3 protein: CASSQGPRTEAFF
CDR3 DNA: TGCGCCAGCAGCCAAGGCCCGAGAACTGAAGCTTTCTTT

V gene: TRBV9
clone size: few
J gene: TRBJ2-2
D gene: .
CDR3 protein: CASSAVVGELFF
CDR3 DNA: TGTGCCAGCAGCGCCGTTGTCGGGGAGCTGTTTTTT

V gene: TRBV11-1
clone size: many
J gene: TRBJ2-3
D gene: TRBD2
CDR3 protein: CASKKREIRDTQYF
CDR3 DNA: TGTGCCAGCAAGAAGCGGGAGATACGAGATACGCAGTATTTT

V gene: TRBV12-3/TRBV12-4
clone size: few
J gene: TRBJ2-5
D gene: .
CDR3 protein: CASSFWGRETQYF
CDR3 DNA: TGTGCCAGCAGTTTCTGGGGTCGGGAGACCCAGTACTTC

V gene: TRBV5-1
clone size: few
J gene: TRBJ1-4
D gene: .
CDR3 protein: CASSSEGLGNEKLFF
CDR3 DNA: TGCGCCAGCAGCTCAGAGGGGTTGGGGAATGAAAAACTGTTTTTT

V gene: TRBV20-1
clone size: few
J gene: TRBJ2-7
D gene: TRBD1
CDR3 protein: CSAQDRFEQYF
CDR3 DNA: TGCAGTGCCCAGGACAGGTTTGAGCAGTACTTC

V gene: TRBV7-2
clone size: many
J gene: TRBJ2-5
D gene: .
CDR3 protein: CASSLARGYETQYF
CDR3 DNA: TGTGCCAGCAGCTTAGCGCGAGGGTACGAGACCCAGTACTTC

V gene: TRBV7-3
clone size: few
J gene: TRBJ2-3
D gene: TRBD1
CDR3 protein: CASSGTGAFTDTQYF
CDR3 DNA: TGTGCCAGCAGCGGGACAGGCGCATTCACAGATACGCAGTATTTT

V gene: TRBV6-6
clone size: .
J gene: TRBJ2-7
D gene: TRBD2
CDR3 protein: CASSPREGREEYF
CDR3 DNA: TGTGCCAGCTCCCCCCGGGAGGGGCGGGAGGAGTACTTC

V gene: TRBV7-2
clone size: .
J gene: TRBJ2-2
D gene: TRBD2
CDR3 protein: CASSLGRQREDGELFF
CDR3 DNA: TGTGCCAGCAGCTTAGGGCGCCAGCGGGAGGACGGGGAGCTGTTTTTT

V gene: TRBV7-9
clone size: .
J gene: TRBJ1-5
D gene: TRBD1
CDR3 protein: CASSWTGGNRQPQHF
CDR3 DNA: TGTGCCAGCAGCTGGACAGGGGGCAACCGGCAGCCCCAGCATTTT

V gene: TRBV9
clone size: .
J gene: TRBJ2-3
D gene: .
CDR3 protein: CASSPRVLADTQYF
CDR3 DNA: TGTGCCAGCAGCCCCCGGGTTCTGGCAGATACGCAGTATTTT

V gene: TRBV27
clone size: few
J gene: TRBJ2-7
D gene: .
CDR3 protein: CASSPPPLLVSEQYF
CDR3 DNA: TGTGCCAGCAGTCCACCTCCCCTTCTGGTCTCCGAGCAGTACTTC

V gene: TRBV12-3/TRBV12-4
clone size: .
J gene: TRBJ2-4
D gene: .
CDR3 protein: CASSLAWGKNIQYF
CDR3 DNA: TGTGCCAGCAGTTTGGCCTGGGGAAAAAACATTCAGTACTTC

V gene: TRBV20-1
clone size: few
J gene: TRBJ1-2
D gene: TRBD1
CDR3 protein: CSASGTGHGYTF
CDR3 DNA: TGCAGTGCTAGCGGGACAGGGCATGGCTACACCTTC

V gene: TRBV4-1
clone size: many
J gene: TRBJ2-7
D gene: .
CDR3 protein: CASSQVHHIAYEQYF
CDR3 DNA: TGCGCCAGCAGCCAAGTCCATCACATCGCCTACGAGCAGTACTTC

V gene: TRBV5-1
clone size: few
J gene: TRBJ2-1
D gene: TRBD2
CDR3 protein: CASSYTLAGINNEQFF
CDR3 DNA: TGCGCCAGCAGCTACACCCTAGCGGGAATAAACAATGAGCAGTTCTTC

V gene: TRBV12-3/TRBV12-4
clone size: .
J gene: TRBJ1-4
D gene: .
CDR3 protein: CASSFSVVANEKLFF
CDR3 DNA: TGTGCCAGCAGTTTCTCGGTGGTAGCTAATGAAAAACTGTTTTTT

V gene: TRBV7-9
clone size: .
J gene: TRBJ1-1
D gene: .
CDR3 protein: CASSSFDGEAFF
CDR3 DNA: TGTGCCAGCAGCTCTTTTGACGGTGAAGCTTTCTTT

V gene: TRBV4-3
clone size: few
J gene: TRBJ1-3
D gene: .
CDR3 protein: CASSQGRAGPGNTIYF
CDR3 DNA: TGCGCCAGCAGCCAAGGTCGGGCAGGGCCTGGAAACACCATATATTTT

V gene: TRBV4-2
clone size: few
J gene: TRBJ2-2
D gene: TRBD2
CDR3 protein: CASSQVSGRAVGGELFF
CDR3 DNA: TGTGCCAGCAGCCAAGTCAGCGGGAGGGCAGTTGGCGGGGAGCTGTTTTTT

V gene: TRBV4-3
clone size: .
J gene: TRBJ2-5
D gene: TRBD1
CDR3 protein: CASSLGTGKEETQYF
CDR3 DNA: TGCGCCAGCAGCCTTGGGACAGGGAAGGAAGAGACCCAGTACTTC

V gene: TRBV6-5
clone size: few
J gene: TRBJ2-3
D gene: TRBD2
CDR3 protein: CASSYLAGGSTDTQYF
CDR3 DNA: TGTGCCAGCAGTTACCTAGCGGGAGGATCCACAGATACGCAGTATTTT

V gene: TRBV5-1
clone size: many
J gene: TRBJ2-1
D gene: TRBD2
CDR3 protein: CASSLALAGYNEQFF
CDR3 DNA: TGCGCCAGCAGCTTGGCACTAGCGGGCTACAATGAGCAGTTCTTC

V gene: TRBV30
clone size: few
J gene: TRBJ2-6
D gene: .
CDR3 protein: CAWSAISGANVLTF
CDR3 DNA: TGTGCCTGGAGTGCTATCTCTGGGGCCAACGTCCTGACTTTC

V gene: TRBV3-1
clone size: .
J gene: TRBJ2-7
D gene: .
CDR3 protein: CASSQPLDTEQYF
CDR3 DNA: TGTGCCAGCAGCCAGCCTCTTGACACCGAGCAGTACTTC

V gene: TRBV5-5
clone size: many
J gene: TRBJ2-2
D gene: .
CDR3 protein: CASSLVVGNTGELFF
CDR3 DNA: TGTGCCAGCAGCTTGGTCGTGGGGAACACCGGGGAGCTGTTTTTT

V gene: TRBV12-3/TRBV12-4
clone size: many
J gene: TRBJ1-1
D gene: TRBD1
CDR3 protein: CASSSGQLNTEAFF
CDR3 DNA: TGTGCCAGCAGCTCGGGACAGCTGAACACTGAAGCTTTCTTT

V gene: TRBV7-6
clone size: .
J gene: TRBJ2-3
D gene: .
CDR3 protein: CASSSPVGSLTDTQYF
CDR3 DNA: TGTGCCAGCAGCTCGCCCGTCGGGAGCCTGACAGATACGCAGTATTTT